One sample yielded the 2 T cell receptor beta chains listed below, sequenced in a study of blood T cell repertoires in COVID-19. Clones were read by immunoSEQ multiplex PCR, and TCRdb kept only the in-frame ones, dropping some. The repertoire holds approximately 100,000 clones, with roughly 88% as singletons. Sequenced: peripheral blood. These TCRs come from a woman in her fifties or sixties with acute or convalescent COVID-19.

The chain links TRBV19 to TRBJ1-6; D call uncertain. Germline CDR1 is LNHDA and CDR2 is SQIVND (reference sequence). V gave up 7 bases and J gave up 0 bases, with 13 bases separating them. This CDR3 comprises 16 residues. CDR3 DNA: TGTGCCAGTACCTTGACGCCTAGCTCCTATAATTCACCCCTCCACTTT. It yields the protein CASTLTPSSYNSPLHF.

As DNA, the CDR3 is TGTGCCAGCAGCTTATATCACAGGGGGCACGGGGAGCTGTTTTTT. Protein product: CASSLYHRGHGELFF. J is TRBJ2-2 and V is TRBV7-2, with 9 bases matching TRBD1. The CDR3 is made up of 15 amino acids. Germline loops: CDR1 SGHTA, CDR2 FQGNSA. V shed 2 bases, J shed 7 bases, and the junction held 5 bases outside the gene matches.